This TCR beta chain stems from a study of blood T cell repertoires in COVID-19. Study-wide context: Collection of acute and convalescent COVID-19 samples took place in the United States, Italy and Spain.

Original handling: Cell counts per sample came from amplifying reference gene primers. Generated by immunoSEQ multiplex PCR, the TCRdb table keeps only in-frame clones and is missing some. The D gene and trimming were derived from the DNA, and the V and J assignments and clone size from that table. The table lists some 150,000 clones, 81% of them singletons, with 8% to 9% in the top ten. Many counts were recorded for this clone. Germline CDR1 MNHEY, CDR2 SMNVEV (reference sequence). V was trimmed by 3 bases and J by 7 bases, leaving 10 bases between them. The CDR3 length is 14 residues. Sequencing was performed on peripheral blood. This TCR derives from a human donor with acute or convalescent COVID-19. The donor label of this sample is uncertain. The chain is built from TRBV27 and TRBJ1-6; D not certain. This CDR3 reads CASSLSRENSPLHF. Written as DNA, the CDR3 is TGTGCCAGCAGTTTGAGTAGGGAGAATTCACCCCTCCACTTT.